One and the same sample provided the 20 T cell receptor beta chains below, sequenced in a study of T-cell memory formation after mild COVID-19. MiXCR, run by TCRdb on the 5' RACE reads, gives a single entry per CDR3 protein. Of approximately 100,000 distinct CDR3 sequences listed, about 17% were seen once; the top ten hold 25% to 35%. Sequencing was carried out using PBMCs or a T cell subset sorted from them (not recorded which). These receptors were obtained from an adult woman who had mild COVID-19 (a few samples of this study predate the infection). Cell type and time point are not known.

The chain has TRBV6-6 and TRBJ2-1; D possibly corresponds to TRBD2 (6 bases). Germline V gene lookup returns CDR1 MNHNY and CDR2 SVGAGI (reference sequence). The ends were cut back, 4 bases at V and 5 bases at J, with 18 bases in the middle. The CDR3 totals 16 residues. As DNA, the CDR3 is TGTGCCAGCAGTTGGAGTGTTGCGGGAAGGGACAATGAGCAGTTCTTC. Residues: CASSWSVAGRDNEQFF.

This clonotype was found once. The rearrangement uses TRBV4-1 and TRBJ2-7; 8 bases map to TRBD1. Germline V gives CDR1 MGHRA, CDR2 YSYEKL. This CDR3 has 16 residues. The V gene end was trimmed by 0 bases and the J gene end by 5 bases; junction bases not matched to a gene: 9. CDR3 sequence (DNA): TGCGCCAGCAGCCAAGATCTTGCACAGGGGGTCCACGAGCAGTACTTC. It is translated as CASSQDLAQGVHEQYF.

The rearrangement joins TRBV24-1 to TRBJ1-5, with a tentative D call TRBD1 (5 bases). This CDR3 is built from 14 residues. CDR1 and CDR2 (germline): KGHDR, SFDVKD. V was pared by 4 bases and J by 7 bases, with 13 bases between. CDR3 in DNA: TGTGCCACCAGTGAAGGAGGGGAAGGGCAGCCCCAGCATTTT. Translated: CATSEGGEGQPQHF.

The gene calls are TRBV28 and TRBJ2-7; 7 nucleotides match TRBD2. The J segment lost 2 bases and the V segment lost 6 bases, leaving 13 bases of the junction unmatched. The CDR3 is 16 residues long. The V gene's germline CDR1 is MDHEN and CDR2 SYDVKM. This CDR3 reads CASSPAWERDPYEQYF. The CDR3 DNA reads TGTGCCAGCAGCCCCGCTTGGGAGCGGGATCCCTACGAGCAGTACTTC.

V and J are TRBV18 and TRBJ2-3, with D uncertain. Germline CDR1 KGHSH, CDR2 LQKENI. This CDR3 spans 15 amino acids. Trimming removed 2 bases from V and 2 bases from J, with 11 bases in between. The CDR3 region has the DNA TGTGCCAGCTCACCAAGGCAGTTGAACACAGATACGCAGTATTTT. It is translated as CASSPRQLNTDTQYF. The whole variable domain, remainder taken from reference TRBV18 and TRBJ2-3, is NAGVMQNPRHLVRRRGQEARLRCSPMKGHSHVYWYRQLPEEGLKFMVYLQKENIIDESGMPKERFSAEFPKEGPSILRIQQVVRGDSAAYFCASSPRQLNTDTQYFGPGTRLTVL.

V is TRBV7-2 and J is TRBJ2-2, with D maybe TRBD2 (5 bases). The CDR3 spans 14 residues. Deletions cut 5 bases from V and 6 bases from J, with 13 bases between. The germline gives CDR1 SGHTA, CDR2 FQGNSA. The CDR3 region is CASSLTLAPGELFF. Here the CDR3 DNA reads TGTGCCAGCAGCCTAACGCTAGCCCCCGGGGAGCTGTTTTTT.

The gene calls are TRBV6-2 or TRBV6-3 and TRBJ2-3; no firm D call. Between the trimmed V and J ends, which lost 5 bases and 4 bases, there was a span of 7 bases. The CDR3 extends over 12 amino acids. In germline, CDR1 is MNHEY, CDR2 SVGEGT. The CDR3 region is CASSTEPDTQYF. CDR3 nucleotide sequence: TGTGCCAGCAGTACCGAGCCAGATACGCAGTATTTT.

This clonotype is medium-sized in the sample. The chain carries TRBV12-3 or TRBV12-4 and TRBJ2-6, with 7 bases matching TRBD1. The CDR3 is 15 residues long. Trimming cost V 4 bases and J 4 bases; bases outside gene matches: 4. In nucleotides, the CDR3 is TGTGCCAGCAGTTCCCAGACAGGGGGGGCCAACGTCCTGACTTTC. It encodes CASSSQTGGANVLTF.

V and J are TRBV4-2 and TRBJ1-1; D is unresolved. The V gene's germline CDR1 is LGHNA and CDR2 YNFKEQ. V shed 1 base and J shed 6 bases, with 6 bases lying between them. This CDR3 region has 12 residues. The CDR3 protein is CASSQVGAEAFF. The CDR3 region has the DNA TGTGCCAGCAGCCAAGTTGGCGCTGAAGCTTTCTTT.

This clonotype ranks as medium-sized. V and J are TRBV4-2 and TRBJ2-7, with 9 positions matching TRBD2. CDR1 and CDR2 (germline): LGHNA, YNFKEQ. CDR3 length: 15 amino acids. Trimming took 3 bases from V and 0 from J; bases not matched to a gene: 3. The CDR3 sequence: CASSQLAGSSYEQYF. DNA for the CDR3: TGTGCCAGCAGCCAGCTAGCGGGGAGCTCCTACGAGCAGTACTTC.

V gene TRBV7-9 combines with J gene TRBJ2-5, with unresolved D. CDR3 length: 14 amino acids. Trimming removed 6 bases at V and 5 bases at J, with 16 bases between. Germline V gene data show CDR1 as SEHNR and CDR2 as FQNEAQ (reference sequence). The CDR3 protein is CASSKAFVQETQYF. The CDR3 nucleotides read TGTGCCAGCAGTAAAGCCTTCGTCCAGGAGACCCAGTACTTC.

This clonotype appeared a few times. The junction and the germline gene differ at one end; a read error may be behind it. The CDR3 DNA is TGTGCTAGCAGCCCACGATGGTCAGATACGCAGTATTTT. Amino acids: CASSPRWSDTQYF. The chain is built from TRBV7-7 and TRBJ2-3; D remains unclear. Germline-derived CDR1 and CDR2 are SSHAT and FNYEAQ (reference sequence). This CDR3 is built from 13 residues.

The rearrangement links TRBV9 to TRBJ1-2, with D uncertain. The CDR3 spans 14 residues. CDR1 and CDR2 from the germline V gene are SGDLS and YYNGEE. Trimming shortened V by 4 bases and J by 3 bases, and 13 bases separated the two germline ends. DNA of the CDR3: TGTGCCAGCAGCAAGCGGACGGGCCACTATGGCTACACCTTC. Translated: CASSKRTGHYGYTF.

This clonotype was picked up a small number of times. V usage is TRBV20-1 and J usage is TRBJ1-1, with D hard to call. The CDR3 sequence is 12 residues long. The V gene's germline CDR1 is DFQATT and CDR2 SNEGSKA (reference sequence). Trimming left V 3 bases short and J 3 bases short, with 8 bases between. CDR3 loop: CSARTGDTEAFF. DNA for the CDR3: TGCAGTGCTAGGACTGGCGACACTGAAGCTTTCTTT.

V usage is TRBV7-9 and J usage is TRBJ2-5, with D possibly called TRBD1 or TRBD2 (5 bases each). CDR1 and CDR2 from the germline V gene are SEHNR and FQNEAQ (reference sequence). The CDR3 is made up of 15 amino acids. V gave up 5 bases and J gave up 1 base, with 14 bases separating them. The CDR3 DNA reads as TGTGCCAGCAGCCCAAGGGACCTACTCCAAGAGACCCAGTACTTC. Protein sequence: CASSPRDLLQETQYF. Looking up the rest from reference TRBV7-9 and TRBJ2-5 gives the full variable domain: DTGVSQNPRHKITKRGQNVTFRCDPISEHNRLYWYRQTLGQGPEFLTYFQNEAQLEKSRLLSDRFSAERPKGSFSTLEIQRTEQGDSAMYLCASSPRDLLQETQYFGPGTRLLVL.

The V gene is TRBV7-6, the J gene TRBJ2-3; D not resolved. The ends were cut back, 3 bases at V and 0 bases at J, with 10 bases in the middle. Germline loops: CDR1 SGHVS, CDR2 FNYEAQ. The CDR3 length is 15 residues. The CDR3 here is CASSLVESSTDTQYF. The CDR3 DNA sequence: TGTGCCAGCAGCTTGGTAGAATCTAGCACAGATACGCAGTATTTT.

The chain is built from TRBV29-1 and TRBJ1-2, with 9 bases identical to TRBD1. The length of the CDR3 is 10 residues. Trimming took 3 bases from V and 13 from J; bases not matched to a gene: 3. The germline V gene has CDR1 SQVTM and CDR2 ANQGSEA. CDR3 amino acids: CSVDLQGATF. The CDR3 DNA sequence: TGCAGCGTTGATTTACAGGGGGCCACCTTC. Based on the CDR3 plus reference TRBV29-1 and TRBJ1-2, the full variable domain is SAVISQKPSRDICQRGTSLTIQCQVDSQVTMMFWYRQQPGQSLTLIATANQGSEATYESGFVIDKFPISRPNLTFSTLTVSNMSPEDSSIYLCSVDLQGATFGSGTRLTVV.

This clonotype was picked up a small number of times. This chain links TRBV6-5 with TRBJ2-1; 12 bases match TRBD2. CDR1 is MNHEY, CDR2 SVGAGI, per germline. With V trimmed by 4 bases and J by 5 bases, 18 bases remained unmatched. The length of the CDR3 is 20 residues. CDR3 sequence reads: CASSSRLAGVSKRLNNEQFF. The CDR3 DNA follows: TGTGCCAGCAGTTCACGACTAGCGGGAGTATCCAAAAGGTTGAACAATGAGCAGTTCTTC.

This clonotype was detected a few times. This sequence joins TRBV5-1 and TRBJ1-2; the D gene is possibly TRBD1 (5 bases). The ends were cut back, 0 bases at V and 6 bases at J, with 12 bases in the middle. Germline assignment: CDR1 SGHRS and CDR2 YFSETQ. CDR3 length: 14 residues. The CDR3 region is CASSLGQGVDGYTF. The CDR3 DNA sequence: TGCGCCAGCAGCTTGGGTCAGGGAGTGGATGGCTACACCTTC.

The J gene is TRBJ2-1, the V gene TRBV7-9; 7 positions match TRBD2. The CDR3 consists of 15 residues. Germline CDR1 and CDR2: SEHNR and FQNEAQ (reference sequence). V lost 0 bases, J lost 9 bases, and 8 bases stayed unmatched. This CDR3 is CASSLANRGRVEQFF. For the CDR3, the DNA is TGTGCCAGCAGCTTAGCCAACCGGGGGAGGGTTGAGCAGTTCTTC.